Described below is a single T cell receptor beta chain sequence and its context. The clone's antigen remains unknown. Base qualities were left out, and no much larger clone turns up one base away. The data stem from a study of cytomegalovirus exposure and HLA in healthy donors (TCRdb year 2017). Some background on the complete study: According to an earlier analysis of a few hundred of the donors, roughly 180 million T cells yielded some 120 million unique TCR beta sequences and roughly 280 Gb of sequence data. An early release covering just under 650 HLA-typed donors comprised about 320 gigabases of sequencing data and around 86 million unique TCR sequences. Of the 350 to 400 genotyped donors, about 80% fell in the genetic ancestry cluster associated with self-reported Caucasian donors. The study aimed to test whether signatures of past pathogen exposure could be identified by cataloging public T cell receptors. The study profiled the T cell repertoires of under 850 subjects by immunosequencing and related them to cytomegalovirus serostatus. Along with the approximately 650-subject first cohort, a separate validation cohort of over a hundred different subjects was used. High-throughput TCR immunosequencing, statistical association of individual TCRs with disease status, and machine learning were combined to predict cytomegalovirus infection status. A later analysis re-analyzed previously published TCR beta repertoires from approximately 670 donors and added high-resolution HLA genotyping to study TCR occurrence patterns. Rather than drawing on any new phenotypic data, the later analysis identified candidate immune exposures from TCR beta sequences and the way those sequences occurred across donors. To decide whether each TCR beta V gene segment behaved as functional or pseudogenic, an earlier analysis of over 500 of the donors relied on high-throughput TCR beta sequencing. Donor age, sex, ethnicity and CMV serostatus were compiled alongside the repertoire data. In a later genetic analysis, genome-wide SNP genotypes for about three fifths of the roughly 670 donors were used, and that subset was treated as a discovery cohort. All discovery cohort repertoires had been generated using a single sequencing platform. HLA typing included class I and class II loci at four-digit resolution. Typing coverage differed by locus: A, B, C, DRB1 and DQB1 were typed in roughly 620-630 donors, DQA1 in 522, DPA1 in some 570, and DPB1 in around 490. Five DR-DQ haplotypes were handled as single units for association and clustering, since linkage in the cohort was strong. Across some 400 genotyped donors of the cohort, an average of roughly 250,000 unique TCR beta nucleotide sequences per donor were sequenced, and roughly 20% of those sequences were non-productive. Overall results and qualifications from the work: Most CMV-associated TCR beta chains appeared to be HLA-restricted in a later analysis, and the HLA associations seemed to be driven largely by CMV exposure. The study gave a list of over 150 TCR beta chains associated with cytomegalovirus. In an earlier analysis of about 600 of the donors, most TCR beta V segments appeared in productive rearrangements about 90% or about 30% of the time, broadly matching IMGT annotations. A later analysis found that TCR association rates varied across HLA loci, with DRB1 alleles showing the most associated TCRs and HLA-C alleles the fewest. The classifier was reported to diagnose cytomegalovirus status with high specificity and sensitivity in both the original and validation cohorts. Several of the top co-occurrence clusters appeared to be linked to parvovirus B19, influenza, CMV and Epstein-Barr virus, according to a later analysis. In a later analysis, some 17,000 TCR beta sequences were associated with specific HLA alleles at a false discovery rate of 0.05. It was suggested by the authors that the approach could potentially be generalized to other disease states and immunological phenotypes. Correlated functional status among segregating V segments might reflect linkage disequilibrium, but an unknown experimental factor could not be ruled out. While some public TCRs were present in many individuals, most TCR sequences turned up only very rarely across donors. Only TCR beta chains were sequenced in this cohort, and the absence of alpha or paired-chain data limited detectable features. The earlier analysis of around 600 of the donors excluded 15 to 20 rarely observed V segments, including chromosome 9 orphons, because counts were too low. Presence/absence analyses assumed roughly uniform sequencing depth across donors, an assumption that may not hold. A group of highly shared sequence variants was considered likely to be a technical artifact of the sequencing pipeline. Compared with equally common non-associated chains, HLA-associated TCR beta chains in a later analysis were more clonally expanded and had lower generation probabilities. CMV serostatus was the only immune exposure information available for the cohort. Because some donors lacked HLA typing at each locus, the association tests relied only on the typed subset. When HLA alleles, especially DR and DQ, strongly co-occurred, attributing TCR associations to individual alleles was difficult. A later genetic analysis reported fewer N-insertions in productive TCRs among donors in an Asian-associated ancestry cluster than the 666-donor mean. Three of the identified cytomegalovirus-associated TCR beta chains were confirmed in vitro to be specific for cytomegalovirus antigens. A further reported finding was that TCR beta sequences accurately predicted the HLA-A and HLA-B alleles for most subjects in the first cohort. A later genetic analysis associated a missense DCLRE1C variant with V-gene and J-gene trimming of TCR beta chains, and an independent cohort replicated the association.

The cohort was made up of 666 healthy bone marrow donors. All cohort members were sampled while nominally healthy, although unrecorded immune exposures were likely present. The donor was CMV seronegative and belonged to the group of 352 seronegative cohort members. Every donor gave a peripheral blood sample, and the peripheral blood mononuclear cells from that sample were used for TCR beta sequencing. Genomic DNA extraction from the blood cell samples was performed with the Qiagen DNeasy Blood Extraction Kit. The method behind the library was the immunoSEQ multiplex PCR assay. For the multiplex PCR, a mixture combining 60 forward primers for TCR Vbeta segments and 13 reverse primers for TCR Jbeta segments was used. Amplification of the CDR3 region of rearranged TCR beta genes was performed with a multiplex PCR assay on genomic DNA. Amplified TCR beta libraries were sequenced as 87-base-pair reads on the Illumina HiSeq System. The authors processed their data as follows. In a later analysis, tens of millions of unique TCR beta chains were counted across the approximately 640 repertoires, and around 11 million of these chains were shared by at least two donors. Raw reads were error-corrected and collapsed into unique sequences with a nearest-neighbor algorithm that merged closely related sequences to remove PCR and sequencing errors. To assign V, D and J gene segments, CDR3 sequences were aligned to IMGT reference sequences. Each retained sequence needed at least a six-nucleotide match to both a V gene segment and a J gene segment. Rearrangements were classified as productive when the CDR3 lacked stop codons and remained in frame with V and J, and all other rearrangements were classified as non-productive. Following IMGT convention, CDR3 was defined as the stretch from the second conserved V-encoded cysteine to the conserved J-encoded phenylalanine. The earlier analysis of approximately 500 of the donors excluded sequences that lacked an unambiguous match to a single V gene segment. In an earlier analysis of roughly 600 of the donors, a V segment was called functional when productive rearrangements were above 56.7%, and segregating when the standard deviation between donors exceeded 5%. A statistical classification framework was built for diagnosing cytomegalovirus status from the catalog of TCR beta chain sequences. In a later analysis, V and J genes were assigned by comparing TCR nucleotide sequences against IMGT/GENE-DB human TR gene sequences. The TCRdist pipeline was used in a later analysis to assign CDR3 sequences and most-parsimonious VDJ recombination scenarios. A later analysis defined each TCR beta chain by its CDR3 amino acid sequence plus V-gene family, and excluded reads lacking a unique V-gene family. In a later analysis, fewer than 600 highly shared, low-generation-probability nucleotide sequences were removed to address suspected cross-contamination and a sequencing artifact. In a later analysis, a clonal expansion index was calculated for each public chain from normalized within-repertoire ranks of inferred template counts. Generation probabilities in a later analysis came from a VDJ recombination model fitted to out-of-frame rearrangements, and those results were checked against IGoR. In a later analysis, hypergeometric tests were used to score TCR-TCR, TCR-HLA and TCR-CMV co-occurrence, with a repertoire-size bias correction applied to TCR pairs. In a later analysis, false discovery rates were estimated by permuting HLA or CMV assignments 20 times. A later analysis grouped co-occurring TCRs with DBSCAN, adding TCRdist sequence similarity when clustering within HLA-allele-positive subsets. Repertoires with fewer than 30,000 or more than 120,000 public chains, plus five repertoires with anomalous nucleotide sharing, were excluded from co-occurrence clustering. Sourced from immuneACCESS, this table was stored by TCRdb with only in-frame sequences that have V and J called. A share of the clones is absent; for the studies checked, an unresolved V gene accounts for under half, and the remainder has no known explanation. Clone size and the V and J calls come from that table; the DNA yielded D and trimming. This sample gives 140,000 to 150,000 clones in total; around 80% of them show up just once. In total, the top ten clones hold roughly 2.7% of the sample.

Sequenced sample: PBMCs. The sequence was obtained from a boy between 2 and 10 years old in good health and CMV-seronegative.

CDR3 sequence: CAIRITSGRDSYEQYF. The nucleotides read TGTGCCATCAGGATCACTAGCGGGAGGGATTCTTACGAGCAGTACTTC. The rearranged segments are TRBV10-3 and TRBJ2-7, and 13 junction bases match TRBD2. From the cysteine through the phenylalanine, the CDR3 covers 16 amino acids. Kept here is only the CDR3 DNA, which spans 48 bases and is read in frame from base 1. V is cut back by 6 bases and J by 4 bases, with 9 bases in the junction unmatched. As encoded in the germline V gene, CDR1 is ENHRY while CDR2 is SYGVKD.